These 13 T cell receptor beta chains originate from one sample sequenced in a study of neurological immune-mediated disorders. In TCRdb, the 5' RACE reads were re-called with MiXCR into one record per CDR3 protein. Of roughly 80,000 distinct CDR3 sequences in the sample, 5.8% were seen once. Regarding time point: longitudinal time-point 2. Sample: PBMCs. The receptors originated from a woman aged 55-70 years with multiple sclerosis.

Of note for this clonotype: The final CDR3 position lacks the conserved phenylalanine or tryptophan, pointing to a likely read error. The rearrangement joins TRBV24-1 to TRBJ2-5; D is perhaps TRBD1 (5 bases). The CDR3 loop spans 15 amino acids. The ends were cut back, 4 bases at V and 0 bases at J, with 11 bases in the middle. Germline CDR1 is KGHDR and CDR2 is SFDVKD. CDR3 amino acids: CATSDPYRYQETQYL. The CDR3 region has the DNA TGTGCCACCAGTGACCCCTACAGGTACCAAGAGACCCAGTACTTG.

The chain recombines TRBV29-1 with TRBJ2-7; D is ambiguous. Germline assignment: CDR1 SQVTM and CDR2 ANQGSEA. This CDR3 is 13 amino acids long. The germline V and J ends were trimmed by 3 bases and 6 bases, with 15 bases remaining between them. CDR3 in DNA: TGCAGCGTTGATCCTGGCGGTTCCCTCGAGCAGTACTTC. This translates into CSVDPGGSLEQYF.

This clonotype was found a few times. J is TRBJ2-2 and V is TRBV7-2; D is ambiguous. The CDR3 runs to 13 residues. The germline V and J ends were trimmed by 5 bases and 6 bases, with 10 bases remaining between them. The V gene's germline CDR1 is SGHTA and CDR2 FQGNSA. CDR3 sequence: CASSQAVAGELFF. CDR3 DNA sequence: TGTGCCAGCAGCCAAGCCGTGGCCGGGGAGCTGTTTTTT.

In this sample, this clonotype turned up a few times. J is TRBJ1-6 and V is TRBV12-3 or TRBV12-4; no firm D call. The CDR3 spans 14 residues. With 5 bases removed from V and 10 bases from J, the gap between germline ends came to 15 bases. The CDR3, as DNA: TGTGCCAGCAGTCTGAAACAGAGTTGGTCACCCCTCCACTTT. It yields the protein CASSLKQSWSPLHF.

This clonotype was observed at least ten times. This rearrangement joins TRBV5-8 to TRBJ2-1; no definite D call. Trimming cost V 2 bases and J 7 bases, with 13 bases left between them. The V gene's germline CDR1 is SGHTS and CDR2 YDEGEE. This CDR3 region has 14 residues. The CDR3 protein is CASSFEGPRNEQFF. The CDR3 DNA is TGTGCCAGCAGCTTCGAAGGGCCAAGGAATGAGCAGTTCTTC.

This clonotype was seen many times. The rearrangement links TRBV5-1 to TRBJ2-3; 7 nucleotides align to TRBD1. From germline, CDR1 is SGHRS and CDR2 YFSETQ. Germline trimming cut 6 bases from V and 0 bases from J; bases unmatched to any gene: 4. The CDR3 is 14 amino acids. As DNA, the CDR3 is TGCGCCAGCACCGGACAGGCTAGCACAGATACGCAGTATTTT. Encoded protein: CASTGQASTDTQYF.

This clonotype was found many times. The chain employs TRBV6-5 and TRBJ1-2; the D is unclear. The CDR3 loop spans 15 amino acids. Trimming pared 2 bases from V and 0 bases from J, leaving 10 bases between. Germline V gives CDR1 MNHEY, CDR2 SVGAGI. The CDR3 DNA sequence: TGTGCCAGCAGTTACGTGGGATTAGCTAACTATGGCTACACCTTC. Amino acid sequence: CASSYVGLANYGYTF.

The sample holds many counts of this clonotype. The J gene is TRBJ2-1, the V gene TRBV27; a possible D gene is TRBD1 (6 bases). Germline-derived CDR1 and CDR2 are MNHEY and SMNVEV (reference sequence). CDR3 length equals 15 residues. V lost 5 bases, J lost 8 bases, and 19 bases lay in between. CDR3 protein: CASSNYRDRGDEQFF. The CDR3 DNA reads TGTGCCAGCAGTAACTACAGGGACCGCGGCGATGAGCAGTTCTTC.

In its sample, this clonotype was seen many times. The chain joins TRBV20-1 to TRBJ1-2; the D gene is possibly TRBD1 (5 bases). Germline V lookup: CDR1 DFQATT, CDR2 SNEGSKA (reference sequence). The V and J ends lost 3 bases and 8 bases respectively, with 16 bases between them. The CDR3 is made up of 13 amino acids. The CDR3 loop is CSASLTVGHGYTF. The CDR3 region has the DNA TGCAGTGCTAGTTTGACAGTGGGCCACGGCTACACCTTC.

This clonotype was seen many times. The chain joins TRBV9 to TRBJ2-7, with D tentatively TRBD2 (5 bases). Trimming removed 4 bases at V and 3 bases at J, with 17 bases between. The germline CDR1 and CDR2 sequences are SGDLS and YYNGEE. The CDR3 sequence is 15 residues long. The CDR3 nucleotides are TGTGCCAGCAGCCCCCAATCGGGGTTCGACTACGAGCAGTACTTC. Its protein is CASSPQSGFDYEQYF. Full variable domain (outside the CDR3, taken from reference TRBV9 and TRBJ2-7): DSGVTQTPKHLITATGQRVTLRCSPRSGDLSVYWYQQSLDQGLQFLIQYYNGEERAKGNILERFSAQQFPDLHSELNLSSLELGDSALYFCASSPQSGFDYEQYFGPGTRLTVT.

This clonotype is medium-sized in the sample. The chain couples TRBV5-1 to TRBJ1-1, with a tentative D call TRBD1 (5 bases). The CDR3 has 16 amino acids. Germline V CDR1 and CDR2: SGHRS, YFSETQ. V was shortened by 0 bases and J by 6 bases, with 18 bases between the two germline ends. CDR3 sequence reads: CASSLGGTGRGSEAFF. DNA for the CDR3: TGCGCCAGCAGCTTGGGCGGAACAGGCCGTGGATCTGAAGCTTTCTTT.

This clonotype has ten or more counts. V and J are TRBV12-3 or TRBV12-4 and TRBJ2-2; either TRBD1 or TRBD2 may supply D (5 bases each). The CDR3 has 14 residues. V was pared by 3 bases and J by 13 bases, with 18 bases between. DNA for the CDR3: TGTGCCAGCAGTTTCGGGGACGTTAAGGGTTTGCTGTTTTTT. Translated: CASSFGDVKGLLFF.

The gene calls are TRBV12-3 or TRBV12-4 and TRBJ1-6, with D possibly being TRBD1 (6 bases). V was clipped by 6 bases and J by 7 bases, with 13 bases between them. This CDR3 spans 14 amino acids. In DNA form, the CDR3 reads TGTGCCAGCAGGGGAACAGGGTTGAATTCACCCCTCCACTTT. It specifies CASRGTGLNSPLHF.